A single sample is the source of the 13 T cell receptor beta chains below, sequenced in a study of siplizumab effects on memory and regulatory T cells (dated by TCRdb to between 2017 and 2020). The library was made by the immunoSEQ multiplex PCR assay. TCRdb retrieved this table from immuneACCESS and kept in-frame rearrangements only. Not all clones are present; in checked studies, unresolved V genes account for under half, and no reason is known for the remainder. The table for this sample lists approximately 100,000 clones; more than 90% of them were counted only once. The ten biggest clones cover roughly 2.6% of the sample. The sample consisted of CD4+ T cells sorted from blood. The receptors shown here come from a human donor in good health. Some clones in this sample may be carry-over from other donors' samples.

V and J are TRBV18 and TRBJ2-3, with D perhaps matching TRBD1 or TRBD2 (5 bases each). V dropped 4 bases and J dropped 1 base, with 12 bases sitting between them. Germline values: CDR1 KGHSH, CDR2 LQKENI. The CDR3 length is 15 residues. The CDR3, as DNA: TGTGCCAGCTCACTAACCGGGGACCGCACAGATACGCAGTATTTT. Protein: CASSLTGDRTDTQYF. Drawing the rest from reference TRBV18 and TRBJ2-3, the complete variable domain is NAGVMQNPRHLVRRRGQEARLRCSPMKGHSHVYWYRQLPEEGLKFMVYLQKENIIDESGMPKERFSAEFPKEGPSILRIQQVVRGDSAAYFCASSLTGDRTDTQYFGPGTRLTVL.

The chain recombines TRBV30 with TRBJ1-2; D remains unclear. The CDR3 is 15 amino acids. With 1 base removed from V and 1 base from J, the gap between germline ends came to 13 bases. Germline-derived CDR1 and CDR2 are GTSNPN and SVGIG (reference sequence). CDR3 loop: CAWSAGRQINYGYTF. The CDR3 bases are TGTGCCTGGAGTGCTGGACGTCAGATTAACTATGGCTACACCTTC.

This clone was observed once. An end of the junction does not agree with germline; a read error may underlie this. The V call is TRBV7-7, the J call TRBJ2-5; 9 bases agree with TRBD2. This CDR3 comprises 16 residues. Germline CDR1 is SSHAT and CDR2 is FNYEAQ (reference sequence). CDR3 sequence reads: CASSLAPMAGGETQYF. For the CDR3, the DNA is TGTGCTAGCAGCTTAGCGCCAATGGCGGGGGGGGAGACCCAGTACTTC.

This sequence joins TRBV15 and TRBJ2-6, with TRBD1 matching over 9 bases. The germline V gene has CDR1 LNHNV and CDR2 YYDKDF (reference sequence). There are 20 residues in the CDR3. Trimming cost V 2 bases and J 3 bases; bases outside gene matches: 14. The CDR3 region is CATSRYPNGQGMSGANVLTF. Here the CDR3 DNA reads TGTGCCACCAGCAGATATCCCAATGGACAGGGGATGAGTGGGGCCAACGTCCTGACTTTC.

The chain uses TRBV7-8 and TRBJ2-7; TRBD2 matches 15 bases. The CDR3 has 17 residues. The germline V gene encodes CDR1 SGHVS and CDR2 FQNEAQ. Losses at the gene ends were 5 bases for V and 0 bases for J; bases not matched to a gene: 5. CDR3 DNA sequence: TGTGCCAGCAGCCGGACTAGCGGGAGGGTGAACTCCTACGAGCAGTACTTC. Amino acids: CASSRTSGRVNSYEQYF.

CDR3 nucleotide sequence: TGTGCCAGCTCACCCGGCTCGGACAGGAAAGAGACCCAGTACTTC. Encoded protein: CASSPGSDRKETQYF. This chain uses TRBV18 with TRBJ2-5; 7 bases align to TRBD1. Germline V gene data show CDR1 as KGHSH and CDR2 as LQKENI. The CDR3 is 15 residues long. With V trimmed by 3 bases and J by 3 bases, 7 bases remained unmatched. The complete variable domain, with remaining parts taken from reference TRBV18 and TRBJ2-5, reads NAGVMQNPRHLVRRRGQEARLRCSPMKGHSHVYWYRQLPEEGLKFMVYLQKENIIDESGMPKERFSAEFPKEGPSILRIQQVVRGDSAAYFCASSPGSDRKETQYFGPGTRLLVL.

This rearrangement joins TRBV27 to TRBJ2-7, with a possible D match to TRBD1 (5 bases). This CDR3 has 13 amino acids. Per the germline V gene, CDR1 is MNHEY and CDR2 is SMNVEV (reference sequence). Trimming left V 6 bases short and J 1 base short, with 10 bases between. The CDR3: CASRDSSSYEQYF. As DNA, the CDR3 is TGTGCCAGCAGAGACAGTTCTTCCTACGAGCAGTACTTC.

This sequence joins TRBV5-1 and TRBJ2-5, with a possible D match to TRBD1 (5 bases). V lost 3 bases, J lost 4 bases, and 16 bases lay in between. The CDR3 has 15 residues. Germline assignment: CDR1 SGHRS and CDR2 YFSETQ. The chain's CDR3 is CASSSGQTRGETQYF. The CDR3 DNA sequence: TGCGCCAGCAGCTCAGGACAAACAAGAGGAGAGACCCAGTACTTC.

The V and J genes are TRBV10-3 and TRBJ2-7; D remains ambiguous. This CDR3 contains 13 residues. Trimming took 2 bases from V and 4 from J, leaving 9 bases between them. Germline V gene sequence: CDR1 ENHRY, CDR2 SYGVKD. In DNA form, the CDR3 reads TGTGCCATCAGTGAGAACAGAAATTACGAGCAGTACTTC. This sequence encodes CAISENRNYEQYF.

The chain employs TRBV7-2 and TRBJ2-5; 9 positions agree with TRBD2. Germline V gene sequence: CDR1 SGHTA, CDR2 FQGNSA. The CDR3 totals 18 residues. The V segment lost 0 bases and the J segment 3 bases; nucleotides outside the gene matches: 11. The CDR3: CASSLAGGTSLVKETQYF. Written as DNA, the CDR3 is TGTGCCAGCAGCTTAGCGGGTGGGACTAGCTTGGTTAAAGAGACCCAGTACTTC.

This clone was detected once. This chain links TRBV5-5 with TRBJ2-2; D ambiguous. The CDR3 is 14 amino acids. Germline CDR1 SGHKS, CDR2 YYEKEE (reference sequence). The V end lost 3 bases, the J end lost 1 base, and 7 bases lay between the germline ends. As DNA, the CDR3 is TGTGCCAGCAGCTGGCCAGTGAACACCGGGGAGCTGTTTTTT. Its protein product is CASSWPVNTGELFF. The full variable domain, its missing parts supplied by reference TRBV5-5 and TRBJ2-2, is DAGVTQSPTHLIKTRGQQVTLRCSPISGHKSVSWYQQVLGQGPQFIFQYYEKEERGRGNFPDRFSARQFPNYSSELNVNALLLGDSALYLCASSWPVNTGELFFGEGSRLTVL.

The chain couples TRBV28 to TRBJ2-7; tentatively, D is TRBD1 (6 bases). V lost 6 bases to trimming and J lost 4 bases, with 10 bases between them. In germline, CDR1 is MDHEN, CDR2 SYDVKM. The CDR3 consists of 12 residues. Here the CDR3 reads CASRQGGYEQYF. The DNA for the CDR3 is TGTGCCAGCAGACAGGGCGGGTACGAGCAGTACTTC.

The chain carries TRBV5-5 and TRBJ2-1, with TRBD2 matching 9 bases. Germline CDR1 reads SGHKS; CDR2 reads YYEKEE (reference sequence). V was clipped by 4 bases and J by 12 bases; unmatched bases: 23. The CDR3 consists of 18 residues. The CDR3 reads CASSGTGTSFTMGGVQFF. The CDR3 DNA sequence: TGTGCCAGCAGCGGCACCGGGACTAGCTTTACGATGGGGGGAGTGCAGTTCTTC.